This T cell receptor (beta chain) was observed in a study of post-analysis software for immune sequencing data. Notes on the study in general: There were several TRBV segments more frequent in patients than controls, and TRBV5-6, TRBV5-1 and TRBV20-1 were among them.

The ends lost 1 base at V and 2 bases at J; junction bases unmatched: 4. The CDR3 consists of 15 residues. Germline-derived CDR1 and CDR2 are DFQATT and SNEGSKA (reference sequence). Libraries were made from TCR beta cDNA, and they carried unique molecular identifiers. TCRdb re-derived calls from the PCR reads in MiXCR, one entry per CDR3 protein. This repertoire shows fewer than 900,000 distinct CDR3 sequences, 40% to 55% found once; its top ten account for 4.9%. A note on this clonotype: Its antigen is unknown.

This TCR was sampled from a girl between 10 and 17 years old with multiple sclerosis. V is TRBV20-1 and J is TRBJ2-3, with 9 positions matching TRBD2. The source material was blood. The CDR3 is CSARAPSGNTDTQYF. The CDR3 DNA reads as TGCAGTGCTAGAGCGCCTAGCGGGAACACAGATACGCAGTATTTT.